This TCR beta chain was profiled in a study of blood T cell repertoires in COVID-19 (TCRdb year 2020). Context from the whole study: The collaborator samples originated in the United States, Italy and Spain and spanned the acute and convalescent phases of COVID-19. The material from the prospective study consisted of cDNA or gDNA derived from T cells, B-cell-depleted T cells, or PBMCs. The dataset comprised deeply sampled blood TCRbeta repertoires from subjects exposed to, actively infected with, or recovered from COVID-19. The repertoires were released in a freely available public database meant as a resource for research on the immune response to SARS-CoV-2. The samples were drawn from two sources: the first 160 participants of the ongoing ImmuneRACE study, and 1,000 to 1,500 subjects contributed by 6 global collaborators. A de-identified subject ID, COVID-19 status, age in years and sex were almost always included in the sample metadata. Where available, HLA class I and class II types were obtained from metadata supplied by the sample provider rather than from assay-based typing.

Participants in the prospective study were enrolled through a virtual design, were aged roughly 18 to 100 years, and lived in fewer than 30 United States geographic areas. Cohort assignment in the prospective study relied on participant-reported clinical history from a screening survey and a study questionnaire. ImmuneRACE Cohort 3 recovered participants were defined by two consecutive negative NP/OP PCR tests, healthcare professional clearance, or symptom resolution. In the prospective study, whole blood, serum and a nasopharyngeal or oropharyngeal swab were collected from each participant by mobile phlebotomists. Prospective study participants could optionally give additional blood draws and questionnaires over an approximately 2-month period. Before DNA extraction, prospective study blood samples were shipped either frozen or at room temperature. TCRbeta CDR3 regions were amplified from genomic DNA by means of the immunoSEQ Assay, a bias-controlled multiplex PCR. The source study handled its data this way. The number of nucleated cells in each sample was estimated by amplification of reference gene primers within the assay. To quantify the absolute abundance of each unique TCRbeta CDR3 rearrangement, sequence reads were collapsed and filtered. For each sample, productive Simpson clonality was calculated as the square root of Simpson's diversity index across productive rearrangements. TCRdb took over this immuneACCESS table, retaining in-frame rearrangements with V and J assigned. Such tables are incomplete; in checked studies, under half of the missing clones stem from an unresolved V gene, and the remainder is unexplained. That table furnishes V, J and clone size, whereas the DNA furnished D and trimming. Recorded for this sample are around 280,000 clones; around 90% of them occurred a single time. The ten most abundant clones make up 6% to 7% of the sample.

The paper's findings and limits, for the study overall: The amount of clinical and demographic metadata varied by source and participant and was provided uncurated.

The germline V gene supplies CDR1 SGHTA and CDR2 FQGNSA. Germline trimming: 0 bases from V, 8 bases from J; junction bases outside gene matches: 9. The CDR3 goes from the cysteine to the phenylalanine over 16 residues. The only DNA kept is the CDR3, 48 bases in frame from the first base. With regard to this clone: The antigen this receptor binds is unknown. Base quality data are lacking; no much larger clone is found one base away.

The sequenced material came from PBMCs or T cells enriched from blood (not recorded which). The TCR originated in a woman between 40 and 50 years old who had recovered from COVID-19. The V and J genes are TRBV7-2 and TRBJ2-2; 7 of the junction bases match TRBD2. The DNA reads as follows: TGTGCCAGCAGCTTAGCGCGAGCGGGACCACGGGGGGAGCTGTTTTTT. Its coded protein is CASSLARAGPRGELFF.